The clone carrying this TCR beta chain was counted between two and nine times. Unique molecular identifiers were used to barcode this TCRbeta library. TCRdb itself ran the PCR reads through MiXCR, one entry per CDR3 protein. The data hold around 490,000 distinct CDR3 sequences, with roughly an eighth observed a single time. This specimen belongs to a study of T-cell reconstitution after alpha-beta-depleted transplantation in children. Germline V CDR1 and CDR2: SGHVS, FQNEAQ. The J segment lost 7 bases and the V segment lost 2 bases, leaving 4 bases of the junction unmatched. This CDR3 is built from 16 residues.

The TCR originated in a female patient aged 2-15 years who had a stem cell transplant for aplastic anemia, so the T cells may come from the graft donor. This chain uses TRBV7-8 with TRBJ2-1, with 14 bases matching TRBD2. Material: PBMCs, mostly from graft donor cells, obtained 180 days after TCRalphabeta/CD19-depleted stem cell transplant. CDR3 in DNA: TGTGCCAGCAGCTTAAGACTAGCGGGAGGGGTAAATGAGCAGTTCTTC. The encoded protein is CASSLRLAGGVNEQFF.